Below are 32 T cell receptor beta chains sequenced from a single sample in a study of blood T cells in healthy people across ages. A J-beta primer mix and a sample-barcoded 5' primer were used in a second PCR of roughly 7 to 12 cycles. TCRdb independently ran MiXCR on the 5' RACE reads; one entry per CDR3 protein. The sample gives approximately 800,000 distinct CDR3 sequences, about 61% of which show up once; under 30% is in the top ten. Sequenced input: blood. Receptor source: a man in his forties in good health.

J is TRBJ1-1 and V is TRBV6-6; unclear D gene. V lost 2 bases to trimming and J lost 7 bases, with 2 bases between them. Looked up from germline, CDR1 is MNHNY and CDR2 is SVGAGI (reference sequence). The CDR3 is made up of 10 amino acids. CDR3 DNA sequence: TGTGCCAGCAGTTACGGTGAAGCTTTCTTT. Its translation is CASSYGEAFF.

This chain links TRBV5-1 with TRBJ2-2; D is possibly TRBD1 (6 bases). CDR3 size: 16 residues. The V gene's germline CDR1 is SGHRS and CDR2 YFSETQ. V dropped 4 bases and J dropped 0 bases, with 13 bases sitting between them. This CDR3 is CASSIAGASNTGELFF. The CDR3 DNA is TGCGCCAGCAGCATAGCAGGGGCCTCGAACACCGGGGAGCTGTTTTTT.

The chain has TRBV5-6 and TRBJ2-1; 13 nucleotides align to TRBD2. Germline values: CDR1 SGHDT, CDR2 YYEEEE. The CDR3 extends over 15 amino acids. J gave up 11 bases and V 4 bases, and 9 bases lay outside the gene matches. CDR3 DNA sequence: TGTGCCAGCAGCATCGGACTAGCGGGAGAATCTAAGCAGTTCTTC. Translating gives CASSIGLAGESKQFF.

The chain employs TRBV24-1 and TRBJ1-2, with 11 nucleotides matching TRBD1. Germline V gives CDR1 KGHDR, CDR2 SFDVKD. After removal of 4 bases from V and 4 bases from J, the junction contained 4 bases not matched to a gene. This CDR3 has 15 amino acids. CDR3 in amino acids: CATSDTGTGGYGYTF. The CDR3 DNA is TGTGCCACCAGTGACACCGGGACAGGGGGCTATGGCTACACCTTC.

The V gene is TRBV7-2, the J gene TRBJ1-2, with a weak D call TRBD1 (5 bases). Germline CDR1 SGHTA, CDR2 FQGNSA. The CDR3 is 14 residues long. Trimming shortened V by 5 bases and J by 9 bases, and 19 bases separated the two germline ends. CDR3 in DNA: TGTGCCAGCAGCCCTGGGGCCTCTCTTTTACGCTACACCTTC. This gives the protein CASSPGASLLRYTF.

The chain combines TRBV12-3 or TRBV12-4 with TRBJ2-1, with TRBD1 matching 10 bases. Trimming cost V 2 bases and J 8 bases; bases outside gene matches: 12. CDR3 length equals 17 residues. CDR3 residues: CASSLRHGTGVVHEQFF. In DNA form, the CDR3 reads TGTGCCAGCAGTTTACGTCACGGGACAGGGGTGGTACATGAGCAGTTCTTC.

The rearrangement uses TRBV20-1 and TRBJ2-7; 9 bases align to TRBD2. The CDR3 totals 14 residues. Trimming at V came to 5 bases and at J to 3 bases, leaving 8 bases not matched to a gene. Germline assignment: CDR1 DFQATT and CDR2 SNEGSKA (reference sequence). The CDR3 DNA is TGCAGTGCTTTACCGGGACTAGCAGGCTACGAGCAGTACTTC. Translation: CSALPGLAGYEQYF.

To note about this clonotype: One end of the junction does not line up with germline, which may come from a read error. V gene TRBV4-3 combines with J gene TRBJ2-5; TRBD2 aligns across 7 bases. In germline, CDR1 is LGHNA, CDR2 YSLEER. This CDR3 spans 15 amino acids. The CDR3 reads CAGSQDRQGGETQYF. The CDR3 nucleotides read TGCGCCGGCAGCCAAGATCGCCAGGGAGGGGAGACCCAGTACTTC.

The rearrangement links TRBV2 to TRBJ2-4; the D is unclear. V lost 0 bases and J lost 0, with 9 bases in between. CDR3 length: 16 residues. CDR1 is SNHLY and CDR2 is FYNNEI in the germline V gene. CDR3 nucleotides: TGTGCCAGCAGTGAAGCGGTCCAGATAGCCAAAAACATTCAGTACTTC. Its translation is CASSEAVQIAKNIQYF.

The chain couples TRBV7-2 to TRBJ2-7; D tentatively fits TRBD1 or TRBD2 (5 bases each). The CDR3 sequence is 14 residues long. V was cut by 5 bases and J by 7 bases, with 18 bases left in between. Germline lookup yields CDR1 SGHTA and CDR2 FQGNSA. The CDR3 is CASSARTGLDEQYF. The CDR3, as DNA: TGTGCCAGCAGCGCCCGGACGGGGCTCGATGAGCAGTACTTC.

The chain has TRBV6-2 or TRBV6-3 and TRBJ2-4; TRBD2 matches 10 bases. The J call may not be correct, given that the DNA end is closer to TRBJ2-5. The CDR3 has 16 amino acids. Germline values: CDR1 MNHEY, CDR2 SVGEGT. CDR3 amino acids: CASRPTLAGASETQYF. The CDR3 bases are TGTGCCAGCAGACCGACTCTAGCGGGAGCATCTGAGACCCAGTACTTC.

The chain recombines TRBV2 with TRBJ2-3; D is unclear. The CDR3 sequence is 13 residues long. Trimming left V 8 bases short and J 2 bases short, with 11 bases between. Germline-derived CDR1 and CDR2 are SNHLY and FYNNEI. CDR3 DNA: TGTGCCAGCGCACGGAGATCCACAGATACGCAGTATTTT. Amino acid sequence: CASARRSTDTQYF.

V usage is TRBV20-1 and J usage is TRBJ2-1, with TRBD2 matching over 8 bases. V lost 6 bases, J lost 10 bases, and 14 bases stayed unmatched. The CDR3 totals 14 residues. Germline CDR1 DFQATT, CDR2 SNEGSKA (reference sequence). The CDR3 loop reads CSADPGLGSREQFF. CDR3 in DNA: TGCAGTGCGGACCCGGGACTAGGCAGCCGGGAGCAGTTCTTC.

The chain uses TRBV7-2 and TRBJ1-2; D perhaps matches TRBD1 (5 bases). The germline CDR1 and CDR2 sequences are SGHTA and FQGNSA. The CDR3 loop spans 16 amino acids. Trimming took off 5 bases at V and 4 bases at J, with 20 bases between the two ends. The CDR3 DNA follows: TGTGCCAGCAGCCCGAGTGGGGCAGGGTTGGGCTATGGCTACACCTTC. Encoded protein: CASSPSGAGLGYGYTF.

This rearrangement joins TRBV6-5 to TRBJ1-6; D is unclear. From germline, CDR1 is MNHEY and CDR2 SVGAGI. V was cut by 7 bases and J by 6 bases, with 19 bases left in between. The CDR3 is made up of 16 amino acids. The DNA for the CDR3 is TGTGCCAGCAAGAACTATCAGGACGGATCTAATTCACCCCTCCACTTT. Amino acid sequence: CASKNYQDGSNSPLHF.

V gene TRBV5-1 combines with J gene TRBJ2-6; 7 nucleotides align to TRBD2. This CDR3 has 17 residues. With V trimmed by 4 bases and J by 0 bases, 7 bases remained unmatched. The germline gives CDR1 SGHRS, CDR2 YFSETQ. This CDR3 reads CASSQRGGSSGANVLTF. Written as DNA, the CDR3 is TGCGCCAGCAGCCAGCGGGGAGGGTCCTCTGGGGCCAACGTCCTGACTTTC.

This chain joins TRBV5-1 and TRBJ2-3, with 7 bases that match TRBD2. The J segment lost 3 bases and the V segment lost 4 bases, leaving 8 bases of the junction unmatched. Germline V gene sequence: CDR1 SGHRS, CDR2 YFSETQ. CDR3 length equals 15 residues. CDR3 bases: TGCGCCAGCAGCCTAGCGGCGGCTCGAACAGATACGCAGTATTTT. This translates into CASSLAAARTDTQYF.

V gene TRBV7-3 combines with J gene TRBJ1-6; D is ambiguous. V gave up 2 bases and J gave up 10 bases, with 15 bases separating them. The CDR3 runs 15 residues. CDR1 SGHTA and CDR2 FQGTGA come from the germline V gene. The CDR3 DNA follows: TGTGCCAGCAGCTTACGTTCCGGGGATCGGTCACCCCTCCACTTT. The encoded protein is CASSLRSGDRSPLHF.

The chain carries TRBV6-1 and TRBJ2-3, with D perhaps TRBD1 or TRBD2 (5 bases each). The V end was cut by 7 bases, the J end by 2 bases, with 25 bases between. CDR3 length: 18 residues. Per germline, CDR1 MNHNS and CDR2 SASEGT. Written as DNA, the CDR3 is TGTGCCAGCACCCCCGGGACCTGGAGCTCCTTACCCACAGATACGCAGTATTTT. It specifies CASTPGTWSSLPTDTQYF.

The V and J genes are TRBV5-1 and TRBJ2-7, with TRBD2 matching over 13 bases. J lost 0 bases, V lost 0 bases, and 6 bases had no gene match. Germline V CDR1 and CDR2: SGHRS, YFSETQ. The CDR3 has 18 amino acids. The CDR3 DNA follows: TGCGCCAGCAGCTTGGCAGGGACTAGCGGGGTCGCCTCCTACGAGCAGTACTTC. Protein product: CASSLAGTSGVASYEQYF.

The chain is built from TRBV20-1 and TRBJ2-5; D perhaps matches TRBD2 (5 bases). Germline values: CDR1 DFQATT, CDR2 SNEGSKA (reference sequence). The CDR3 runs 15 residues. Trimming stripped 3 bases from V and 5 bases from J, with 19 bases between. The CDR3 spells CSARAPGSGLETQYF. DNA for the CDR3: TGCAGTGCTAGGGCACCGGGAAGCGGTTTGGAGACCCAGTACTTC.

The CDR3 DNA reads TGTGCCAGCAGTAAAGGGACAGGGTGGACTGAAGCTTTCTTT. This gives the protein CASSKGTGWTEAFF. The V gene is TRBV27, the J gene TRBJ1-1, with TRBD1 identical over 9 bases. V lost 5 bases, J lost 5 bases, and 6 bases stayed unmatched. The CDR3 spans 14 residues. CDR1 is MNHEY, CDR2 SMNVEV, per germline (reference sequence).

The rearrangement joins TRBV7-2 to TRBJ2-7; weak D call: TRBD2 (5 bases). Germline CDR1 reads SGHTA; CDR2 reads FQGNSA. V lost 3 bases, J lost 2 bases, and 14 bases lay in between. The CDR3 runs to 15 residues. This CDR3 reads CASSLSGWQTYEQYF. In nucleotides, the CDR3 is TGTGCCAGCAGCTTGTCGGGATGGCAGACCTACGAGCAGTACTTC. The full variable domain, its missing parts supplied by reference TRBV7-2 and TRBJ2-7, is GAGVSQSPSNKVTEKGKDVELRCDPISGHTALYWYRQSLGQGLEFLIYFQGNSAPDKSGLPSDRFSAERTGGSVSTLTIQRTQQEDSAVYLCASSLSGWQTYEQYFGPGTRLTVT.

This clonotype is a singleton in its sample. J is TRBJ2-7 and V is TRBV27; 8 bases align to TRBD1. Per germline, CDR1 MNHEY and CDR2 SMNVEV (reference sequence). V lost 3 bases to trimming and J lost 3 bases; unmatched junction nucleotides: 7. The CDR3 spans 15 residues. The CDR3: CASSFRQGANYEQYF. CDR3 nucleotides: TGTGCCAGCAGTTTTAGGCAGGGGGCAAACTACGAGCAGTACTTC.

The V gene is TRBV10-3, the J gene TRBJ2-3; D tentatively reads TRBD1 or TRBD2 (5 bases each). Trimming removed 6 bases from V and 0 bases from J, with 16 bases in between. Germline CDR1 and CDR2: ENHRY and SYGVKD. The CDR3 extends over 16 amino acids. The CDR3 loop reads CAISPVGVSSTDTQYF. DNA of the CDR3: TGTGCCATCAGCCCCGTGGGGGTTTCAAGCACAGATACGCAGTATTTT.

This sequence joins TRBV27 and TRBJ2-5; 8 nucleotides line up with TRBD2. The J call may not be correct, given that the DNA end is closer to TRBJ2-7. CDR1 MNHEY and CDR2 SMNVEV come from the germline V gene (reference sequence). This CDR3 has 16 residues. In nucleotides, the CDR3 is TGTGCCAGCAGTTTCATCCGGGAGGGACCTATGGGCGAGCAGTACTTC. Encoded protein: CASSFIREGPMGEQYF.

The V call is TRBV7-2, the J call TRBJ2-2, with TRBD2 as a possible D gene (5 bases). Germline-derived CDR1 and CDR2 are SGHTA and FQGNSA. V was trimmed by 2 bases and J by 3 bases, leaving 10 bases between them. The CDR3 totals 15 residues. Here the CDR3 DNA reads TGTGCCAGCAGCTTACGGGGTTCTGACACCGGGGAGCTGTTTTTT. This translates into CASSLRGSDTGELFF.

V usage is TRBV7-2 and J usage is TRBJ2-5, with a tentative D call TRBD2 (5 bases). Trimming stripped 5 bases from V and 6 bases from J, with 16 bases between. Germline V gene data show CDR1 as SGHTA and CDR2 as FQGNSA. There are 14 residues in the CDR3. In DNA, the CDR3 is TGTGCCAGCAGCCCAGCGGCTAGGGCGAAGACCCAGTACTTC. Protein: CASSPAARAKTQYF.

Points on this clonotype: A read error may produce the germline difference seen at one junction end. J is TRBJ2-5 and V is TRBV4-2; no firm D call. Germline V lookup: CDR1 LGHNA, CDR2 YNFKEQ. The length of the CDR3 is 15 residues. The CDR3 sequence: CASSQGRQAREPQYF. The CDR3 DNA reads as TGTGCCAGCAGCCAAGGTCGGCAGGCCAGAGAGCCCCAGTACTTC.

In this sample, this clonotype turned up a few times. The rearrangement uses TRBV5-1 and TRBJ2-4; TRBD1 matches at 7 bases. This CDR3 region has 14 residues. Germline V gene data show CDR1 as SGHRS and CDR2 as YFSETQ. Germline trimming cut 4 bases from V and 3 bases from J; bases unmatched to any gene: 4. CDR3 sequence reads: CASSQTGFKNIQYF. CDR3 DNA: TGCGCCAGCAGCCAGACAGGGTTCAAAAACATTCAGTACTTC.

V and J are TRBV4-2 and TRBJ2-5; D gene uncertain. Per the germline V gene, CDR1 is LGHNA and CDR2 is YNFKEQ. V was trimmed by 1 base and J by 1 base, leaving 13 bases between them. The CDR3 spans 16 residues. CDR3 region: CASSQVHNLFQETQYF. The CDR3, as DNA: TGTGCCAGCAGCCAAGTTCATAATCTGTTCCAAGAGACCCAGTACTTC.

V usage is TRBV7-2 and J usage is TRBJ2-2; a possible D gene is TRBD1 (6 bases). V was clipped by 8 bases and J by 1 base, with 14 bases between them. This CDR3 has 15 amino acids. Germline V gene data show CDR1 as SGHTA and CDR2 as FQGNSA. This chain's CDR3 is CASLPTGWNTGELFF. The CDR3 coding sequence is TGTGCCAGCCTCCCGACAGGTTGGAACACCGGGGAGCTGTTTTTT.